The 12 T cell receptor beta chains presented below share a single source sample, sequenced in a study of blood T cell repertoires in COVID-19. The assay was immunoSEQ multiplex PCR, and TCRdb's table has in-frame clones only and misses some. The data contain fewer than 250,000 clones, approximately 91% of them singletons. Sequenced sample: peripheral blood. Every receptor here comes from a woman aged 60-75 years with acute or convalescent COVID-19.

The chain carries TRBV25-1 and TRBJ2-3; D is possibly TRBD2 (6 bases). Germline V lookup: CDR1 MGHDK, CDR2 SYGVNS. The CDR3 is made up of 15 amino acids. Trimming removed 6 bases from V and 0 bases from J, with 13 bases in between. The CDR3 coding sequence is TGTGCCAGCAGCAACGCGGGACTTAGCACAGATACGCAGTATTTT. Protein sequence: CASSNAGLSTDTQYF.

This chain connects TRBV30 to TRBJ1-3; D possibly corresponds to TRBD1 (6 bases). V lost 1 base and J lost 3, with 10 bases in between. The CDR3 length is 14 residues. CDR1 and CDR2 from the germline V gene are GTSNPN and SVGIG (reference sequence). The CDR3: CAWSDRVFGNTIYF. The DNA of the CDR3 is TGTGCCTGGAGTGACAGGGTTTTTGGAAACACCATATATTTT.

The CDR3 DNA reads as TGTGCCAGCATGAGATTGGGGGGAGGGGAGCAGTACTTC. It codes for CASMRLGGGEQYF. The chain uses TRBV6-5 and TRBJ2-7, with 7 bases that match TRBD2. Germline V gene data show CDR1 as MNHEY and CDR2 as SVGAGI. Unmatched junction bases numbered 10, after V lost 7 bases and J lost 7 bases. The CDR3 is 13 residues long.

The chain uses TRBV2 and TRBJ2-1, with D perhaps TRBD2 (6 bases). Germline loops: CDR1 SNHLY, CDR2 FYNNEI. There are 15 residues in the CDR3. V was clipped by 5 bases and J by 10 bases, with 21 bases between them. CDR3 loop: CASSPTRGTSTEQFF. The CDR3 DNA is TGTGCCAGCAGTCCGACTCGCGGGACCAGCACCGAGCAGTTCTTC.

The CDR3 sequence: CASSGGTVAGNTIYF. CDR3 nucleotide sequence: TGCGCCAGCAGCGGAGGGACGGTTGCTGGAAACACCATATATTTT. This chain joins TRBV5-1 and TRBJ1-3, with a weak D call TRBD1 (5 bases). The CDR3 contains 15 residues. Trimming left V 4 bases short and J 2 bases short, with 13 bases between. Per germline, CDR1 SGHRS and CDR2 YFSETQ. Full variable domain (missing parts from reference TRBV5-1 and TRBJ1-3): KAGVTQTPRYLIKTRGQQVTLSCSPISGHRSVSWYQQTPGQGLQFLFEYFSETQRNKGNFPGRFSGRQFSNSRSEMNVSTLELGDSALYLCASSGGTVAGNTIYFGEGSWLTVV.

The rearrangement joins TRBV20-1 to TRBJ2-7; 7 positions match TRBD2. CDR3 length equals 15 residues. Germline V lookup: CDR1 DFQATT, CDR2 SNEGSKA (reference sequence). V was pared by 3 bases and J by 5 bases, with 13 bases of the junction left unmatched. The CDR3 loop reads CSASVGGMGVHEQYF. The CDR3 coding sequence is TGCAGTGCTAGTGTCGGGGGGATGGGAGTCCACGAGCAGTACTTC.

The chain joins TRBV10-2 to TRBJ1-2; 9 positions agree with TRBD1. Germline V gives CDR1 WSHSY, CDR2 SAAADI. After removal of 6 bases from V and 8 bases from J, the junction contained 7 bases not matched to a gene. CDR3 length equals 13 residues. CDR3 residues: CASSRQGVTGYTF. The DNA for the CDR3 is TGCGCCAGCAGCCGACAGGGGGTGACCGGCTACACCTTC.

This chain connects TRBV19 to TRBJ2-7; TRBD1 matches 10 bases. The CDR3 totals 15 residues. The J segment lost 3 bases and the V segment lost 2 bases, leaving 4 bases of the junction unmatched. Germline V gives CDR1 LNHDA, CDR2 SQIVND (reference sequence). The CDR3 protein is CASSIPGQGLYEQYF. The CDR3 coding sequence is TGTGCCAGTAGTATACCGGGACAGGGGCTCTACGAGCAGTACTTC. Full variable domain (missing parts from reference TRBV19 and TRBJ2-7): DGGITQSPKYLFRKEGQNVTLSCEQNLNHDAMYWYRQDPGQGLRLIYYSQIVNDFQKGDIAEGYSVSREKKESFPLTVTSAQKNPTAFYLCASSIPGQGLYEQYFGPGTRLTVT.

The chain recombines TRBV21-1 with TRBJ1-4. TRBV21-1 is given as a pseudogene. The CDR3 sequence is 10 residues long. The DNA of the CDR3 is TGTGCCAGCAGAGAGGAAAAACTGTTTTTT. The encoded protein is CASREEKLFF.

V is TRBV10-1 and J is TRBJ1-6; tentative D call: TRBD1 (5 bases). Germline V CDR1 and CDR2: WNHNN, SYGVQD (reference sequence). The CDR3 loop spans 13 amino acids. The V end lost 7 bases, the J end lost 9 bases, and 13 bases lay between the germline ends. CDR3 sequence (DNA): TGCGCCAGCACATCCAGGGAAGGTTCACCCCTCCACTTT. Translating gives CASTSREGSPLHF.

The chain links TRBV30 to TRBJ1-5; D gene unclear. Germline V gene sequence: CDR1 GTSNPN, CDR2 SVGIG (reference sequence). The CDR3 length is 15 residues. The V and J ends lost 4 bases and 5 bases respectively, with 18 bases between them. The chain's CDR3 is CAWTARGRLDQPQHF. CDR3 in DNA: TGTGCCTGGACCGCAAGAGGGAGGCTAGATCAGCCCCAGCATTTT.

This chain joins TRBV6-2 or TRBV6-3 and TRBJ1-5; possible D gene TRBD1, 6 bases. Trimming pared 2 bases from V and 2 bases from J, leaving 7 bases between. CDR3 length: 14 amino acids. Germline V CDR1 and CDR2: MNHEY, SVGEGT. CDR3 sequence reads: CASSYPGGNQPQHF. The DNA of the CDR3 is TGTGCCAGCAGTTACCCAGGGGGCAATCAGCCCCAGCATTTT.